The present T cell receptor beta chain was sequenced within a study of blood T cell repertoires in COVID-19. For the study at large: Collection of acute and convalescent COVID-19 samples took place in the United States, Italy and Spain.

This table comes from immunoSEQ multiplex PCR, and its TCRdb copy is limited to in-frame clones, with some not included. This table has 180,000 or so clones, roughly four fifths appearing once. This CDR3 is 13 amino acids long. CDR1 is SQVTM and CDR2 is ANQGSEA in the germline V gene. Trimming cost V 5 bases and J 6 bases, with 16 bases left between them. This TCR came from a human donor with acute or convalescent COVID-19. The donor label of this sample is uncertain. This sequence joins TRBV29-1 and TRBJ1-1; no clear D gene. Source material: peripheral blood. The CDR3 nucleotides read TGCAGCGTTACCATGGGGTGGACTGCTGAAGCTTTCTTT. This sequence encodes CSVTMGWTAEAFF.